The next 30 T cell receptor beta chains were all read from a single sample in a study of OX40 agonist ivuxolimab in advanced cancers. The data were produced by immunoSEQ multiplex PCR, yet TCRdb's version contains in-frame clones alone and is incomplete. The data show approximately 48,000 clones, about 80% seen once. Source: CD4+ or CD8+ T cells sorted from blood, taken in a trial of the OX40 agonist ivuxolimab. These receptors came from an adult with an advanced solid tumor such as melanoma, head and neck, liver or kidney cancer.

In regard to this clone: A much larger clone lies a single base off, so this may be a read error. Other DNA sequences within the sample encode an identical CDR3. The chain combines TRBV6-5 with TRBJ2-3; D gene ambiguous. Germline loops: CDR1 MNHEY, CDR2 SVGAGI. V gave up 0 bases and J gave up 6 bases, with 7 bases separating them. This CDR3 contains 13 residues. The CDR3 nucleotides are TGTGCCAGCAGTTACTCGGGGAAGGATACGCAGTATTTT. Translating it yields CASSYSGKDTQYF.

V usage is TRBV5-1 and J usage is TRBJ2-7; D may be TRBD1 or TRBD2 (5 bases each). Germline V gene sequence: CDR1 SGHRS, CDR2 YFSETQ. V was clipped by 1 base and J by 4 bases, with 12 bases between them. The CDR3 is 14 residues long. DNA for the CDR3: TGCGCCAGCAGCTTGTCGCCGGGGCGGTACGAGCAGTACTTC. It yields the protein CASSLSPGRYEQYF. The entire variable domain, with the rest obtained from reference TRBV5-1 and TRBJ2-7, is as follows: KAGVTQTPRYLIKTRGQQVTLSCSPISGHRSVSWYQQTPGQGLQFLFEYFSETQRNKGNFPGRFSGRQFSNSRSEMNVSTLELGDSALYLCASSLSPGRYEQYFGPGTRLTVT.

The V call is TRBV5-8, the J call TRBJ1-1, with TRBD1 identical over 9 bases. Germline V gives CDR1 SGHTS, CDR2 YDEGEE. V trimming: 0 bases; J trimming: 11 bases; junction bases outside the gene matches: 8. This CDR3 comprises 14 residues. CDR3 in amino acids: CASSLGAGTGLAFF. The CDR3 DNA follows: TGTGCCAGCAGCTTGGGTGCCGGGACAGGGCTTGCTTTCTTT.

The V call is TRBV28, the J call TRBJ1-3; D gene unclear. Germline assignment: CDR1 MDHEN and CDR2 SYDVKM. CDR3 length: 12 amino acids. V lost 3 bases to trimming and J lost 3 bases, with 3 bases between them. Here the CDR3 DNA reads TGTGCCAGCAGTTTTGGTGGAAACACCATATATTTT. It translates to CASSFGGNTIYF.

This clone was picked up one time. This chain connects TRBV19 to TRBJ1-1; no firm D call. Trimming took off 4 bases at V and 0 bases at J, with 12 bases between the two ends. The CDR3 runs to 15 residues. Germline CDR1 reads LNHDA; CDR2 reads SQIVND (reference sequence). In nucleotides, the CDR3 is TGTGCCAGTAGTACCCTACAGAGATTGAACACTGAAGCTTTCTTT. The encoded protein is CASSTLQRLNTEAFF. Combining the CDR3 with reference TRBV19 and TRBJ1-1 gives the whole variable domain DGGITQSPKYLFRKEGQNVTLSCEQNLNHDAMYWYRQDPGQGLRLIYYSQIVNDFQKGDIAEGYSVSREKKESFPLTVTSAQKNPTAFYLCASSTLQRLNTEAFFGQGTRLTVV.

The J gene is TRBJ1-4, the V gene TRBV4-3, with a weak D call TRBD1 (5 bases). CDR1 and CDR2 from the germline V gene are LGHNA and YSLEER. This CDR3 spans 14 amino acids. The V end lost 4 bases, the J end lost 5 bases, and 11 bases lay between the germline ends. Written as DNA, the CDR3 is TGCGCCAGCAGCCGAGGGACGGAAAATGAAAAACTGTTTTTT. Translating gives CASSRGTENEKLFF.

This chain links TRBV4-2 with TRBJ2-5, with 8 positions matching TRBD2. CDR3 length equals 15 residues. Looked up from germline, CDR1 is LGHNA and CDR2 is YNFKEQ. The ends lost 3 bases at V and 3 bases at J; junction bases unmatched: 6. CDR3 protein: CASSQVGTREETQYF. In DNA, the CDR3 is TGTGCCAGCAGCCAGGTGGGGACTAGGGAAGAGACCCAGTACTTC.

The chain combines TRBV7-2 with TRBJ2-1, with D perhaps TRBD1 (5 bases). This CDR3 has 14 amino acids. The V gene lost 5 bases and the J gene lost 4 bases, with 12 bases spanning the gap. Germline-derived CDR1 and CDR2 are SGHTA and FQGNSA. CDR3 amino acids: CASSHSTVYNEQFF. CDR3 DNA: TGTGCCAGCAGCCATTCGACAGTTTACAATGAGCAGTTCTTC.

This clone was observed a single time. This chain uses TRBV2 with TRBJ1-1; TRBD1 matches 7 bases. The CDR3 length is 13 residues. Per germline, CDR1 SNHLY and CDR2 FYNNEI. V was pared by 4 bases and J by 1 base, with 0 bases of the junction left unmatched. CDR3 DNA: TGTGCCAGCAGTGGACAGGGGAACACTGAAGCTTTCTTT. Translation gives CASSGQGNTEAFF.

The rearrangement links TRBV5-1 to TRBJ2-2; tentatively, D is TRBD1 (5 bases). V lost 5 bases and J 0 bases, leaving 8 bases between the germline ends. Germline CDR1 and CDR2: SGHRS and YFSETQ. This CDR3 is built from 14 residues. The CDR3 DNA reads as TGCGCCAGCAGATGGGGCACGAACACCGGGGAGCTGTTTTTT. It encodes CASRWGTNTGELFF.

V and J are TRBV19 and TRBJ2-3, with 10 nucleotides matching TRBD2. There are 15 residues in the CDR3. In germline, CDR1 is LNHDA, CDR2 SQIVND (reference sequence). V dropped 4 bases and J dropped 0; count of bases not matched to a gene: 1. CDR3 sequence: CASSTSGGSTDTQYF. The CDR3 nucleotides read TGTGCCAGTAGTACTAGCGGGGGTAGCACAGATACGCAGTATTTT.

The CDR3 DNA reads TGTGCCAGCAGCTTCCCTAATTCACCCCTCCACTTT. Translation: CASSFPNSPLHF. The chain is built from TRBV11-2 and TRBJ1-6, with no clear D. CDR1 and CDR2 from the germline V gene are SGHAT and FQNNGV. The CDR3 totals 12 residues. The ends were cut back, 3 bases at V and 6 bases at J, with 3 bases in the middle. Together with reference TRBV11-2 and TRBJ1-6, the CDR3 gives the full variable domain: EAGVAQSPRYKIIEKRQSVAFWCNPISGHATLYWYQQILGQGPKLLIQFQNNGVVDDSQLPKDRFSAERLKGVDSTLKIQPAKLEDSAVYLCASSFPNSPLHFGNGTRLTVT.

The V gene is TRBV11-2, the J gene TRBJ2-5; 12 nucleotides agree with TRBD2. Germline loops: CDR1 SGHAT, CDR2 FQNNGV. There are 16 residues in the CDR3. With V trimmed by 5 bases and J by 5 bases, 9 bases remained unmatched. Here the CDR3 reads CASSPLGLAGRETQYF. In nucleotides, the CDR3 is TGTGCCAGCAGCCCTCTCGGACTAGCGGGGAGGGAGACCCAGTACTTC.

The chain carries TRBV5-1 and TRBJ2-3, with D possibly matching TRBD1 (5 bases). Germline assignment: CDR1 SGHRS and CDR2 YFSETQ. CDR3 size: 16 residues. Trimming pared 0 bases from V and 0 bases from J, leaving 11 bases between. CDR3 loop: CASSLGTQTSTDTQYF. The CDR3 DNA sequence: TGCGCCAGCAGCTTGGGGACACAAACTAGCACAGATACGCAGTATTTT.

This sequence joins TRBV6-4 and TRBJ2-7; D is undetermined. The J call is uncertain, as TRBJ2-1 better fits the DNA end. This CDR3 comprises 13 residues. Per germline, CDR1 MRHNA and CDR2 SNTAGT. CDR3 sequence: CASSDSGLNEQFF. In DNA, the CDR3 is TGTGCCAGCAGTGACTCTGGGTTAAATGAGCAGTTCTTC.

V usage is TRBV9 and J usage is TRBJ2-5; 10 nucleotides match TRBD2. Unmatched junction bases numbered 10, after V lost 0 bases and J lost 2 bases. Looked up from germline, CDR1 is SGDLS and CDR2 is YYNGEE. The CDR3 totals 18 residues. CDR3 in DNA: TGTGCCAGCAGCGTAGGGCTAGCGGGAGTAAGAGGGCAAGAGACCCAGTACTTC. It translates to CASSVGLAGVRGQETQYF.

The chain employs TRBV18 and TRBJ1-1; possibly TRBD1 for D (6 bases). Germline V gene sequence: CDR1 KGHSH, CDR2 LQKENI. V was shortened by 4 bases and J by 2 bases, with 11 bases between the two germline ends. The CDR3 length is 14 residues. DNA of the CDR3: TGTGCCAGCTCACAACAGGGAGCTAACACTGAAGCTTTCTTT. Translating it yields CASSQQGANTEAFF.

DNA of the CDR3: TGTGCCAGCAGTTTAAGGGATGTGGGATATCCCCAGCATTTT. The encoded protein is CASSLRDVGYPQHF. The genes are TRBV28 and TRBJ1-5; D ambiguous. The germline gives CDR1 MDHEN, CDR2 SYDVKM. The CDR3 has 14 amino acids. V was clipped by 2 bases and J by 10 bases, with 15 bases between them.

This clone appeared once. The rearrangement joins TRBV19 to TRBJ1-5; the match to TRBD1 covers 7 bases. Germline V gene sequence: CDR1 LNHDA, CDR2 SQIVND (reference sequence). The ends lost 0 bases at V and 5 bases at J; junction bases unmatched: 4. The CDR3 length is 15 residues. CDR3 amino acids: CASSIDGQDYQPQHF. CDR3 sequence (DNA): TGTGCCAGTAGTATAGACGGACAGGATTATCAGCCCCAGCATTTT.

The chain employs TRBV18 and TRBJ1-3; D gene uncertain. The CDR3 loop spans 15 amino acids. CDR1 and CDR2 from the germline V gene are KGHSH and LQKENI. Trimming cost V 6 bases and J 0 bases, with 12 bases left between them. As DNA, the CDR3 is TGTGCCAGCTCTGGCGATTTCAGCTCTGGAAACACCATATATTTT. It specifies CASSGDFSSGNTIYF.

V is TRBV5-1 and J is TRBJ2-1, with a weak D call TRBD2 (5 bases). This CDR3 contains 14 residues. Germline CDR1 SGHRS, CDR2 YFSETQ. V was trimmed by 0 bases and J by 4 bases, leaving 8 bases between them. The CDR3 nucleotides read TGCGCCAGCAGCTTGGGCGGGTTGTACAATGAGCAGTTCTTC. Protein: CASSLGGLYNEQFF.

This chain uses TRBV18 with TRBJ2-1; D possibly corresponds to TRBD2 (6 bases). Trimming removed 5 bases from V and 2 bases from J, with 19 bases in between. Germline CDR1 is KGHSH and CDR2 is LQKENI. CDR3 length equals 17 residues. The CDR3 DNA sequence: TGTGCCAGCTCAACGGAGCTACGCGGGAAGGCCTACAATGAGCAGTTCTTC. Translation gives CASSTELRGKAYNEQFF.

The genes are TRBV7-2 and TRBJ2-3, with D perhaps given as TRBD1 or TRBD2 (5 bases each). In germline, CDR1 is SGHTA, CDR2 FQGNSA. Between the trimmed V and J ends, which lost 4 bases and 1 base, there was a span of 9 bases. CDR3 length: 14 amino acids. The CDR3, as DNA: TGTGCCAGCAGCTCGGGACCTCGCACAGATACGCAGTATTTT. Amino acids: CASSSGPRTDTQYF.

This chain joins TRBV4-2 and TRBJ2-4, with D unresolved. This CDR3 has 16 residues. V lost 2 bases to trimming and J lost 0 bases, with 11 bases between them. Germline V CDR1 and CDR2: LGHNA, YNFKEQ. This CDR3 is CASSQSGSIAKNIQYF. The CDR3 DNA reads as TGTGCCAGCAGCCAATCTGGGTCTATAGCCAAAAACATTCAGTACTTC.

This chain links TRBV7-8 with TRBJ1-5; 8 nucleotides line up with TRBD1. CDR3 size: 15 residues. V shed 3 bases and J 1 base; nucleotides not matched to a gene: 2. Germline CDR1 reads SGHVS; CDR2 reads FQNEAQ. CDR3 bases: TGTGCCAGCAGCTTCGCAGGGGGCAGCAATCAGCCCCAGCATTTT. It is translated as CASSFAGGSNQPQHF.

V gene TRBV11-3 combines with J gene TRBJ2-1, with a tentative D call TRBD2 (7 bases). The CDR3 is 13 amino acids. Germline lookup yields CDR1 SGHNT and CDR2 YENEEA. V dropped 5 bases and J dropped 6 bases, with 11 bases sitting between them. The CDR3 DNA sequence: TGTGCCAGCAGCCCCCGGGGGGCCAATGAGCAGTTCTTC. This translates into CASSPRGANEQFF.

The chain uses TRBV6-6 and TRBJ1-2, with 8 bases identical to TRBD1. J lost 7 bases, V lost 1 base, and 5 bases had no gene match. The CDR3 totals 14 residues. The germline V gene has CDR1 MNHNY and CDR2 SVGAGI (reference sequence). The CDR3 sequence: CASSYLDRGGGYTF. CDR3 nucleotide sequence: TGTGCCAGCAGTTACTTAGACAGGGGTGGTGGCTACACCTTC.

This clone has only a few counts. This chain joins TRBV5-1 and TRBJ2-7; D gene ambiguous. With 0 bases removed from V and 4 bases from J, the gap between germline ends came to 8 bases. This CDR3 comprises 13 residues. Germline-derived CDR1 and CDR2 are SGHRS and YFSETQ. The CDR3 reads CASSLGSLYEQYF. CDR3 nucleotide sequence: TGCGCCAGCAGCTTGGGTTCCCTGTACGAGCAGTACTTC.

CDR3 DNA: TGTGCCAGCAGCTTTGGACTAGCGGGAGGCCGGTCAGATACGCAGTATTTT. It is translated as CASSFGLAGGRSDTQYF. The rearrangement joins TRBV7-2 to TRBJ2-3; 14 bases match TRBD2. The CDR3 is 17 amino acids. Germline values: CDR1 SGHTA, CDR2 FQGNSA. With 3 bases clipped from V and 4 bases from J, the junction kept 6 bases outside the gene matches.

The table lists this clone with a few counts. The chain employs TRBV7-9 and TRBJ2-1; 7 positions match TRBD1. V lost 2 bases and J lost 8; bases outside the gene matches: 3. Germline assignment: CDR1 SEHNR and CDR2 FQNEAQ (reference sequence). The CDR3 length is 13 residues. Here the CDR3 DNA reads TGTGCCAGCAGCTTATACAGGGGAGATGAGCAGTTCTTC. Residues: CASSLYRGDEQFF.